These T cell receptor beta chains were read from a single sample in a study of blood T cell repertoires in COVID-19. Some clones are missing from TCRdb's copy, which holds only in-frame ones; the method was immunoSEQ multiplex PCR. The sample lists nearly 250,000 clones, 86% seen once, with approximately 2.1% in the top ten. Material: PBMCs or T cells enriched from blood (not recorded which). The receptors shown here come from a woman aged 45-60 years who had recovered from COVID-19. Each CDR3 is given with its conserved first and last residue. A D gene is named only where the DNA matches it firmly. Clone sizes are given selectively: once, few, many, or a class where the clone is expanded.

TRBJ1-1,TRBV18,-,-,TGTGCCAGCTCACCCGACGCGGGGATGAGGAACACTGAAGCTTTCTTT,CASSPDAGMRNTEAFF
TRBJ2-7,TRBV3-1/TRBV3-2,-,TRBD1,TGTGCCAGCAGCCAGTCGGACAGGGGCTACGAGCAGTACTTC,CASSQSDRGYEQYF
TRBJ1-2,TRBV7-2,-,TRBD1,TGTGCCAGCAGCTTAGGGCATGGGACAGCAACTTTTAACTATGGCTACACCTTC,CASSLGHGTATFNYGYTF
TRBJ2-1,TRBV28,-,TRBD2,TGTGCCAGCTTACTAGCGGGGCGTTACAATGAGCAGTTCTTC,CASLLAGRYNEQFF
TRBJ2-5,TRBV3-1/TRBV3-2,-,TRBD2,TGTGCCAGCAAAGCGGGAGGGCCGTCGGGTCAAGAGACCCAGTACTTC,CASKAGGPSGQETQYF
TRBJ1-3,TRBV10-2,-,-,TGCGCCAGCAGTGAACAGAGGGACACCATATATTTT,CASSEQRDTIYF
TRBJ2-2,TRBV5-1,-,-,TGCGCCAGCAGGCATACGCCACTCTTTGCGAACACCGGGGAGCTGTTTTTT,CASRHTPLFANTGELFF
TRBJ2-7,TRBV5-6,-,-,TGTGCCAGCAGCTTGGCAGGGGCCCTACCCTACGAGCAGTACTTC,CASSLAGALPYEQYF
TRBJ2-5,TRBV2,-,TRBD2,TGTGCCAGCAGTGACCGACTAGCGTCCCAAGAGACCCAGTACTTC,CASSDRLASQETQYF
TRBJ2-3,TRBV3-1/TRBV3-2,-,TRBD2,TGTGCCAGCAGCCAAGCGGGAGGGATAGGCACAGATACGCAGTATTTT,CASSQAGGIGTDTQYF
TRBJ2-1,TRBV15,few,TRBD2,TGTGCCACCAGCAGAGATAGTAGCGGGAGTGCTGAGCAGTTCTTC,CATSRDSSGSAEQFF
TRBJ1-1,TRBV3-1/TRBV3-2,-,-,TGTGCCAGCAGCCAAGACTTCATACTAGGACAGATGAACACTGAAGCTTTCTTT,CASSQDFILGQMNTEAFF
TRBJ1-2,TRBV7-2,-,-,TGTGCCAGCAGCTTAGGGACAATAAATGGCTACACCTTC,CASSLGTINGYTF
TRBJ2-1,TRBV12-3/TRBV12-4,-,TRBD2,TGTGCCAGCGGACTAGCGGGACTTTCTGAGCAGTTCTTC,CASGLAGLSEQFF
TRBJ1-6,TRBV7-3,-,-,TGTGCCAGCAGCTTATTTTCGGGTGAGGGACCCCTCCACTTT,CASSLFSGEGPLHF
TRBJ2-3,TRBV7-9,-,TRBD1,TGTGCCAGCAGCTTAGGACAGGGGGACACAGATACGCAGTATTTT,CASSLGQGDTDTQYF
TRBJ1-1,TRBV5-1,-,-,TGCGCCAGCAGCTCGAGGACAAGAATGATGAACACTGAAGCTTTCTTT,CASSSRTRMMNTEAFF
TRBJ1-5,TRBV3-1/TRBV3-2,-,-,TGTGCCAGCAGCCAAGAACATCTTCAGCCCCAGCATTTT,CASSQEHLQPQHF
TRBJ2-3,TRBV9,-,TRBD1,TGTGCCAGCAGCCAATCGCTCGGGACAGGGGGCAGGGGTACGCAGTATTTT,CASSQSLGTGGRGTQYF
TRBJ2-3,TRBV19,-,TRBD2,TGTGCCAGTAGTATGGGGAGGACTAGCGGAGGCACAGATACGCAGTATTTT,CASSMGRTSGGTDTQYF
TRBJ1-4,TRBV30,-,-,TGTGCCTGGAGTGAGGGCGGAGGACTGTTTTTT,CAWSEGGGLFF
TRBJ1-1,TRBV7-2,-,-,TGTGCCAGCAGCCGAGACAGCTACACTGAAGCTTTCTTT,CASSRDSYTEAFF